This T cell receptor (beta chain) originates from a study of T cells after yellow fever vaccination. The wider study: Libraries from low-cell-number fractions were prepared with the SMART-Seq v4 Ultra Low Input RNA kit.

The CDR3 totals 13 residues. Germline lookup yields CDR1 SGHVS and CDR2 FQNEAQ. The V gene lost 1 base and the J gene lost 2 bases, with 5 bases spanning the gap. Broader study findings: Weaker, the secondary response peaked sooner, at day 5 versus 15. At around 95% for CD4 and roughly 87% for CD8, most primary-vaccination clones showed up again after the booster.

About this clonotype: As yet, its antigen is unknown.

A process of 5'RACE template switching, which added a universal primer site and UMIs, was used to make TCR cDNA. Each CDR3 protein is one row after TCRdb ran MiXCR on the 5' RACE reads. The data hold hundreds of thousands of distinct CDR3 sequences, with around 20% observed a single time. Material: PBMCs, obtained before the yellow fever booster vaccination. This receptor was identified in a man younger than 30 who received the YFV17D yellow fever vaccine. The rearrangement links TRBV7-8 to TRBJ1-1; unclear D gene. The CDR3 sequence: CASSLEDNTEAFF. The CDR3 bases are TGTGCCAGCAGCTTAGAAGACAACACTGAAGCTTTCTTT.